In its sample, the clone carrying this T cell receptor (beta chain) was seen many times. The target antigen is unknown. Looked up from germline, CDR1 is MNHNS and CDR2 is SASEGT. V dropped 1 base and J dropped 8 bases, with 14 bases sitting between them. This CDR3 has 15 residues. Clinical symptoms and serum thyroxine were used for diagnosis; TRAb, thyroid ultrasound and orbital computed tomography were also relied on. TCR beta CDR3 regions were amplified from RNA transcripts. A first-round RT-PCR used HTBI primers, followed by a second-round multiplex PCR. From the multiplex PCR reads, TCRdb called clonotypes with MiXCR, one entry per CDR3 protein. This table has roughly 400,000 distinct CDR3 sequences, 15% to 20% appearing once. The source of the sample is a study of Graves' ophthalmopathy and Graves' hyperthyroidism. The overall study: Peripheral blood samples were taken at initial diagnosis, before any treatment.

Findings and limits, study-wide: From stable hyperthyroidism, ophthalmopathy was separated by a 13-signature model with around 90% sensitivity and around 80% specificity. The model's ophthalmopathy progression predictions had approximately 65% sensitivity and 72.22% specificity.

Sequencing input: peripheral blood. This receptor was taken from a woman younger than 35 with Graves' ophthalmopathy. The V call is TRBV6-1, the J call TRBJ2-2; the D gene is possibly TRBD1 (5 bases). CDR3 in DNA: TGTGCCAGCAGTGAAGAGGGGTCTCGGACAGGGGAGCTGTTTTTT. This sequence encodes CASSEEGSRTGELFF.